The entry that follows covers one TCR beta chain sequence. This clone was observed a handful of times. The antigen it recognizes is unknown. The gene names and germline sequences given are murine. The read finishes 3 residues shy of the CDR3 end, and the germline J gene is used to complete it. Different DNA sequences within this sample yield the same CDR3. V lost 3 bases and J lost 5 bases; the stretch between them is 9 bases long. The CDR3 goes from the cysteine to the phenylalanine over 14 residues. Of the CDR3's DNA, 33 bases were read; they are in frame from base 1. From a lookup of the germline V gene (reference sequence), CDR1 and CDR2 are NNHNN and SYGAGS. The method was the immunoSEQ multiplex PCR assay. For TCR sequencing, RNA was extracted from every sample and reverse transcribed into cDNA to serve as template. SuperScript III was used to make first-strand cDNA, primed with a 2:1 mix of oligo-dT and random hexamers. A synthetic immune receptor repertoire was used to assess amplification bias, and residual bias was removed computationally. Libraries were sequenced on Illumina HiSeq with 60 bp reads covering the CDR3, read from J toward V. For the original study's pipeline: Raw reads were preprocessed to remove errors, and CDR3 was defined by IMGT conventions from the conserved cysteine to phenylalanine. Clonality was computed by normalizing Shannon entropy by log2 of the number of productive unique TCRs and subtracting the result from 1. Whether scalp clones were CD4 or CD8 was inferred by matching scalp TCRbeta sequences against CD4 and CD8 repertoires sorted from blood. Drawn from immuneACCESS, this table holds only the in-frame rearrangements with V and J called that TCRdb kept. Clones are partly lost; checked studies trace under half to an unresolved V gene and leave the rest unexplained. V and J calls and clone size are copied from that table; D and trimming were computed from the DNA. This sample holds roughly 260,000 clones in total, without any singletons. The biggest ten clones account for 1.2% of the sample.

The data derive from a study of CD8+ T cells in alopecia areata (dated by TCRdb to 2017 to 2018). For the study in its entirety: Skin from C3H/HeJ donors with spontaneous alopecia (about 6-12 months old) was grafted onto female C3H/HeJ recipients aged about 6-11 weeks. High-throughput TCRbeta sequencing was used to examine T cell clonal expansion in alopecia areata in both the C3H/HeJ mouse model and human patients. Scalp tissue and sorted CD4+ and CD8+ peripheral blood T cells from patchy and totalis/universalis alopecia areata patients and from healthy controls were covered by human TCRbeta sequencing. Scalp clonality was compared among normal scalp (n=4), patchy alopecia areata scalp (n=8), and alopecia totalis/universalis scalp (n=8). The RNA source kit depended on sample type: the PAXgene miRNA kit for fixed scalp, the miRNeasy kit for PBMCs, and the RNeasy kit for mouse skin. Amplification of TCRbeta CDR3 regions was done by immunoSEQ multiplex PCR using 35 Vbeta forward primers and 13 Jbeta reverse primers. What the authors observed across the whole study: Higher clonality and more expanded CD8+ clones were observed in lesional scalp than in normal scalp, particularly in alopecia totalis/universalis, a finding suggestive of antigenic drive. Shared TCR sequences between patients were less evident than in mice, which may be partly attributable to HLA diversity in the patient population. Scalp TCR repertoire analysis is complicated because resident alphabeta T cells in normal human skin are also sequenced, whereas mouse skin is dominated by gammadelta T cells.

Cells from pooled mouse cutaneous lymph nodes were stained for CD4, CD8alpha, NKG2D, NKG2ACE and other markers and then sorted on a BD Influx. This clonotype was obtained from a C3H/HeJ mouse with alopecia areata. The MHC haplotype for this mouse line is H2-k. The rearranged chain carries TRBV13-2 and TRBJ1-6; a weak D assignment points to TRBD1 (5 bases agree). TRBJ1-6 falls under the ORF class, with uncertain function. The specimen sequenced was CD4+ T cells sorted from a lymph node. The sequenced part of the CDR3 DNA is TGTGCCAGCGGTGGTGGACAAGATAATTCGCCC. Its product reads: CASGGGQDNSP. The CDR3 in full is CASGGGQDNSPLYF.